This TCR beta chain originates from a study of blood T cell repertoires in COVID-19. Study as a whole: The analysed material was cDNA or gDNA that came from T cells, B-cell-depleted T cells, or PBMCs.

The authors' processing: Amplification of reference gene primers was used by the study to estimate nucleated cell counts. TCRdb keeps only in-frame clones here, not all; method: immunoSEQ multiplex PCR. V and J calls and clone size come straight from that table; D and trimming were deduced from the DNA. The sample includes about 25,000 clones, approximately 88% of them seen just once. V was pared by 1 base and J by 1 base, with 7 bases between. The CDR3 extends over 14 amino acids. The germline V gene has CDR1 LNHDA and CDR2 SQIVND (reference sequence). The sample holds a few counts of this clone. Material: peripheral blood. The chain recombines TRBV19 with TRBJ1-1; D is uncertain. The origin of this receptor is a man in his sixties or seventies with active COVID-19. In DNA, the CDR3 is TGTGCCAGTAGTATAGTCGGTCCGAACACTGAAGCTTTCTTT. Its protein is CASSIVGPNTEAFF.